The 4 T cell receptor beta chains given below trace back to one sample, sequenced in a study of control samples from healthy donors and cancer patients. The repertoire was sequenced with immunoSEQ multiplex PCR; TCRdb's copy has only in-frame clones and lacks some. Found here are 150,000 to 180,000 clones, 85% to 95% of them singletons; the top ten hold around 5.4%. Sequencing was done on a sample of blood. These receptors all come from a man in his forties in good health.

The chain uses TRBV24-1 and TRBJ2-7; D remains unclear. The CDR3 totals 11 residues. Germline lookup yields CDR1 KGHDR and CDR2 SFDVKD. Trimming removed 3 bases from V and 9 bases from J, with 8 bases in between. The CDR3 is CATSDGRLQYF. CDR3 DNA: TGTGCCACCAGTGATGGAAGGCTGCAGTACTTC.

The V call is TRBV7-9, the J call TRBJ2-1; D unclear. Germline CDR1 reads SEHNR; CDR2 reads FQNEAQ (reference sequence). The CDR3 consists of 13 residues. V lost 2 bases, J lost 3 bases, and 5 bases lay in between. CDR3 in amino acids: CASSLKGYNEQFF. The CDR3 DNA follows: TGTGCCAGCAGCTTAAAAGGCTACAATGAGCAGTTCTTC.

The chain carries TRBV5-1 and TRBJ2-2, with unresolved D. The V gene lost 4 bases and the J gene lost 0 bases, with 13 bases spanning the gap. The V gene's germline CDR1 is SGHRS and CDR2 YFSETQ. The CDR3 is 16 residues long. For the CDR3, the DNA is TGCGCCAGCAGCCGTAACCCCTTATCGAACACCGGGGAGCTGTTTTTT. It encodes CASSRNPLSNTGELFF.

This chain uses TRBV5-6 with TRBJ2-4, with a weak D call TRBD2 (6 bases). V dropped 2 bases and J dropped 9 bases, with 9 bases sitting between them. Looked up from germline, CDR1 is SGHDT and CDR2 is YYEEEE. This CDR3 region has 12 residues. This CDR3 is CASSFRLGIQYF. The CDR3 DNA reads as TGTGCCAGCAGCTTTAGACTAGGCATTCAGTACTTC.